This entry lists 22 T cell receptor beta chains sequenced from one sample in a study of T cells in Graves' hyperthyroidism and ophthalmopathy. Amplification yielded TCR beta CDR3 regions, with RNA transcripts as the source. Initially, a first-round RT-PCR of the TCR CDR3 employed the HTBI primer set. TCRdb used MiXCR to reprocess the multiplex PCR reads, holding one entry per CDR3 protein. Of about 590,000 distinct CDR3 sequences in the sample, approximately 15% are singletons; the top ten hold over 6%. Source material: blood. These receptors all stem from a woman between 18 and 29 years old with Graves' ophthalmopathy.

This clonotype was seen more than once but under ten times. J is TRBJ2-2 and V is TRBV29-1; TRBD1 is a possible D gene (6 bases). The CDR3 contains 14 residues. Germline CDR1 is SQVTM and CDR2 is ANQGSEA. Between the trimmed V and J ends, which lost 2 bases and 4 bases, there was a span of 11 bases. CDR3 amino acids: CSVETWDTTGELFF. DNA for the CDR3: TGCAGCGTTGAAACGTGGGACACCACCGGGGAGCTGTTTTTT.

This clonotype came up many times. This chain connects TRBV20-1 to TRBJ1-6, with 10 positions matching TRBD1. The CDR3 runs to 15 residues. Looked up from germline, CDR1 is DFQATT and CDR2 is SNEGSKA (reference sequence). The trim removed 0 bases at V and 7 bases at J, leaving 3 bases unmatched. The CDR3 bases are TGCAGTGCTAGAGATGGGACAGGGGTGAATTCACCCCTCCACTTT. Translated: CSARDGTGVNSPLHF.

This chain uses TRBV7-3 with TRBJ2-2; D is possibly TRBD1 or TRBD2 (5 bases each). CDR1 is SGHTA, CDR2 FQGTGA, per germline. The CDR3 is made up of 15 amino acids. V was pared by 5 bases and J by 0 bases, with 10 bases between. Written as DNA, the CDR3 is TGTGCCAGCAGCCGGGACGGCTCGAACACCGGGGAGCTGTTTTTT. This gives the protein CASSRDGSNTGELFF.

The chain carries TRBV20-1 and TRBJ1-4; D is perhaps TRBD1 (5 bases). Trimming left V 6 bases short and J 7 bases short, with 18 bases between. Germline CDR1 is DFQATT and CDR2 is SNEGSKA (reference sequence). The CDR3 contains 14 residues. DNA for the CDR3: TGCAGTGCGCGACCTGAACGGGGGTCTGAAAAACTGTTTTTT. It is translated as CSARPERGSEKLFF.

This chain joins TRBV20-1 and TRBJ1-6; the D gene is possibly TRBD1 (6 bases). Germline V gene lookup returns CDR1 DFQATT and CDR2 SNEGSKA (reference sequence). There are 18 residues in the CDR3. Trimming left V 0 bases short and J 7 bases short, with 22 bases between. The DNA of the CDR3 is TGCAGTGCTAGAGATTTCCAGGGGCTACCTGGATGGAATTCACCCCTCCACTTT. Residues: CSARDFQGLPGWNSPLHF.

At least ten counts were recorded for this clonotype. The chain combines TRBV10-3 with TRBJ2-3; no reliable D call. Deletions cut 2 bases from V and 2 bases from J, with 8 bases between. CDR3 length: 14 amino acids. Germline CDR1 ENHRY, CDR2 SYGVKD. The CDR3 sequence: CAISEPEPTDTQYF. DNA for the CDR3: TGTGCCATCAGTGAGCCGGAGCCCACAGATACGCAGTATTTT.

This sequence joins TRBV20-1 and TRBJ2-1, with D perhaps matching TRBD1 (5 bases). Deletions cut 0 bases from V and 2 bases from J, with 14 bases between. This CDR3 has 16 amino acids. Germline V gene lookup returns CDR1 DFQATT and CDR2 SNEGSKA (reference sequence). The CDR3 spells CSARDSRARAYNEQFF. The CDR3, as DNA: TGCAGTGCTAGAGATAGCAGGGCTAGAGCCTACAATGAGCAGTTCTTC.

On this clonotype: It is likely a read error, because the conserved phenylalanine at the end of the CDR3 is missing. This sequence joins TRBV7-9 and TRBJ1-2, with D perhaps TRBD1 (6 bases). The V and J ends lost 5 bases and 0 bases respectively, with 13 bases between them. This CDR3 spans 15 amino acids. Germline assignment: CDR1 SEHNR and CDR2 FQNEAQ (reference sequence). The CDR3 sequence is CASSPPTGSNYGYTS. The CDR3 DNA reads TGTGCCAGCAGCCCCCCGACAGGATCTAACTATGGCTACACCTCC.

This clonotype appeared many times. The genes are TRBV6-8 and TRBJ2-5; 8 bases match TRBD1. V trimming: 6 bases; J trimming: 3 bases; junction bases outside the gene matches: 15. The CDR3 runs 17 residues. The germline V gene has CDR1 MNHGY and CDR2 SAAAGT. Written as DNA, the CDR3 is TGTGCCAGCAGGGGGGACGGACAGGGAGGTGTGGAAGAGACCCAGTACTTC. As protein: CASRGDGQGGVEETQYF.

This clonotype has ten or more counts. V is TRBV7-6 and J is TRBJ2-7, with D perhaps TRBD1 or TRBD2 (5 bases each). The germline gives CDR1 SGHVS, CDR2 FNYEAQ. The V end was cut by 4 bases, the J end by 4 bases, with 17 bases between. CDR3 length: 15 amino acids. The CDR3 protein is CASSSGARGRYEQYF. In DNA, the CDR3 is TGTGCCAGCAGCTCCGGTGCGAGGGGCAGGTACGAGCAGTACTTC.

The CDR3 DNA reads TGCAGTGCCCTAGCGGGGGTCACAGATACGCAGTATTTT. It encodes CSALAGVTDTQYF. The rearrangement uses TRBV20-1 and TRBJ2-3; TRBD2 matches 10 bases. CDR3 length equals 13 residues. Germline CDR1 DFQATT, CDR2 SNEGSKA (reference sequence). V lost 6 bases and J lost 2; bases outside the gene matches: 2.

This clonotype was found many times. The rearrangement uses TRBV10-3 and TRBJ2-5; 8 positions agree with TRBD2. Germline V lookup: CDR1 ENHRY, CDR2 SYGVKD. The junction had 4 bases not matched to a gene; V was cut back by 5 bases and J by 2 bases. This CDR3 spans 14 amino acids. CDR3 residues: CAISSGGGQETQYF. In DNA, the CDR3 is TGTGCCATCAGTTCCGGGGGGGGTCAAGAGACCCAGTACTTC.

This clonotype was picked up many times. The CDR3 region has the DNA TGTGCCAGCAGCTCCCCTCTCCGGTCCCTCGAGCAGTTCTTC. This encodes CASSSPLRSLEQFF. The chain has TRBV7-2 and TRBJ2-1; D unresolved. The length of the CDR3 is 14 residues. Per germline, CDR1 SGHTA and CDR2 FQGNSA. V lost 4 bases and J lost 10, with 17 bases in between.

The sample holds many counts of this clonotype. This chain uses TRBV2 with TRBJ2-7; 11 bases map to TRBD1. The V and J ends lost 1 base and 3 bases, in that order; junction bases with no gene match: 2. Germline V lookup: CDR1 SNHLY, CDR2 FYNNEI. The CDR3 is 15 residues long. The CDR3 spells CASSEGDRGYYEQYF. CDR3 sequence (DNA): TGTGCCAGCAGTGAAGGGGACAGGGGGTACTACGAGCAGTACTTC. The full variable domain, rest sourced from reference TRBV2 and TRBJ2-7, is EPEVTQTPSHQVTQMGQEVILRCVPISNHLYFYWYRQILGQKVEFLVSFYNNEISEKSEIFDDQFSVERPDGSNFTLKIRSTKLEDSAMYFCASSEGDRGYYEQYFGPGTRLTVT.

This clonotype was seen ten or more times. The rearrangement uses TRBV29-1 and TRBJ1-1; no firm D call. The CDR3 length is 13 residues. Germline V gene sequence: CDR1 SQVTM, CDR2 ANQGSEA. Deletions cut 6 bases from V and 0 bases from J, with 11 bases between. CDR3 amino acids: CSVRPRMNTEAFF. DNA for the CDR3: TGCAGCGTCCGGCCGCGGATGAACACTGAAGCTTTCTTT. The full variable domain, in which reference TRBV29-1 and TRBJ1-1 provide the parts outside the CDR3, is SAVISQKPSRDICQRGTSLTIQCQVDSQVTMMFWYRQQPGQSLTLIATANQGSEATYESGFVIDKFPISRPNLTFSTLTVSNMSPEDSSIYLCSVRPRMNTEAFFGQGTRLTVV.

This clonotype has more than one count but fewer than ten. The chain is built from TRBV7-8 and TRBJ2-4; TRBD1 matches 7 bases. The CDR3 runs 13 residues. The junction had 6 bases not matched to a gene; V was cut back by 5 bases and J by 8 bases. Germline CDR1 reads SGHVS; CDR2 reads FQNEAQ. Here the CDR3 reads CASSTGQLDIQYF. The CDR3 DNA sequence: TGTGCCAGCAGCACGGGACAGCTTGACATTCAGTACTTC.

This clonotype was seen more than once but under ten times. The J gene is TRBJ2-1, the V gene TRBV19, with 8 bases fitting TRBD1. The CDR3 is made up of 13 amino acids. Germline V gene sequence: CDR1 LNHDA, CDR2 SQIVND (reference sequence). Losses at the gene ends were 4 bases for V and 5 bases for J; bases not matched to a gene: 1. CDR3 amino acids: CASSKDRDNEQFF. In nucleotides, the CDR3 is TGTGCCAGTAGTAAGGACAGGGACAATGAGCAGTTCTTC.

The chain's CDR3 is CASAVNSPLHF. The CDR3 DNA is TGTGCCAGTGCGGTTAATTCACCCCTCCACTTT. The rearrangement joins TRBV6-2 or TRBV6-3 to TRBJ1-6; D is undetermined. Germline CDR1 is MNHEY and CDR2 is SVGEGT. The CDR3 runs 11 residues. V gave up 9 bases and J gave up 6 bases, with 6 bases separating them.

Concerning this clonotype itself: One junction end disagrees with the germline gene, perhaps due to a read error. This chain links TRBV28 with TRBJ2-4; 12 bases fit TRBD2. This CDR3 is built from 12 residues. Germline CDR1 is MDHEN and CDR2 is SYDVKM. The CDR3 here is CASSRSSGRGFF. The CDR3 region has the DNA TGTGCCAGCAGTCGATCTAGCGGGAGGGGATTCTTC.

This clonotype was picked up a small number of times. V usage is TRBV12-3 or TRBV12-4 and J usage is TRBJ2-2, with 9 bases lining up with TRBD1. The V segment lost 7 bases and the J segment 3 bases; nucleotides outside the gene matches: 6. This CDR3 has 15 amino acids. CDR3 DNA: TGTGCCAGCACCTGGACAGGGGCCTACACCGGGGAGCTGTTTTTT. Amino acids: CASTWTGAYTGELFF.

This chain links TRBV25-1 with TRBJ2-7, with D perhaps TRBD1 (6 bases). Germline V lookup: CDR1 MGHDK, CDR2 SYGVNS. Trimming removed 2 bases from V and 2 bases from J, with 16 bases in between. This CDR3 comprises 16 residues. CDR3 residues: CASSEDVRDTPYEQYF. CDR3 coding DNA: TGTGCCAGCAGTGAAGATGTTAGGGACACCCCCTACGAGCAGTACTTC.

This clonotype was recorded a few times. V is TRBV7-9 and J is TRBJ1-2; D call uncertain. CDR1 SEHNR and CDR2 FQNEAQ come from the germline V gene (reference sequence). This CDR3 spans 16 amino acids. V was clipped by 3 bases and J by 0 bases, with 14 bases between them. CDR3 coding DNA: TGTGCCAGCAGCTTGGGATTGACGTTATCTAACTATGGCTACACCTTC. Its protein product is CASSLGLTLSNYGYTF.